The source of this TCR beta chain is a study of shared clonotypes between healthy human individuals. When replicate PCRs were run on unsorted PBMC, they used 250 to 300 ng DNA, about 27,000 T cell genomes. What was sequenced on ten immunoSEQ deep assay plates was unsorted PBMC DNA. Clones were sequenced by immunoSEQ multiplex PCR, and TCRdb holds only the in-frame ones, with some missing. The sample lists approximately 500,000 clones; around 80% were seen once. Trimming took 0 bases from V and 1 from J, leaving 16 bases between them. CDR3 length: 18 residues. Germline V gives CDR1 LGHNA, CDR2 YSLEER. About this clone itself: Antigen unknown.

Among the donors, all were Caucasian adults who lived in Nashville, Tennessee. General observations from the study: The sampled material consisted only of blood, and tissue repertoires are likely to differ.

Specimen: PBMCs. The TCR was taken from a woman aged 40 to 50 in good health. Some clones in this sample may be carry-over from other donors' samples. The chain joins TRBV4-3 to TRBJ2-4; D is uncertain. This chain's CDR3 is CASSQDFYVGIAKNIQYF. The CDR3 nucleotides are TGCGCCAGCAGCCAAGATTTCTATGTGGGAATCGCCAAAAACATTCAGTACTTC.